This T cell receptor beta chain originates from a study of CD8 T cells in Susac syndrome. General study results and limits: Clonal expansion was not seen in any Susac syndrome CD4+ T cell repertoire. The authors acknowledged that their TCR sequencing and HLA analysis involved a relatively small number of individuals.

On this clonotype: Its antigen remains unidentified.

V was cut by 2 bases and J by 4 bases, with 5 bases left in between. Per the germline V gene, CDR1 is MNHEY and CDR2 is SMNVEV (reference sequence). The CDR3 extends over 13 amino acids. Random hexamers served to reverse transcribe about 0.45 to 1 ug RNA. By means of immunoSEQ multiplex PCR, TCR beta CDR3 spanning 54 Vbeta and 13 Jbeta underwent amplification. TCRdb re-called the immunoSEQ multiplex PCR reads through MiXCR, storing one row per CDR3 protein. The profile shows roughly 190,000 distinct CDR3 sequences, almost 96% of them singletons. Sequencing was done on a sample of CD4+ T cells from PBMCs. The source of this sequence is a human donor with Susac syndrome. This chain connects TRBV27 to TRBJ2-2, with unresolved D. The CDR3 protein is CASSLIRTGELFF. In DNA, the CDR3 is TGTGCCAGCAGTTTAATTCGCACCGGGGAGCTGTTTTTT.